This TCR beta chain was found in a study of T cell repertoires in cytomegalovirus infection (dated by TCRdb to the late 2010s). Looking at the study overall: Donor HLA type was relevant to the analysis, as public TCR beta signatures indicated carriage of CMV infection together with the matching HLA type. General findings and caveats noted by the study authors: The ex vivo response was dominated by HLA-C-restricted CMV-specific TCR beta clonotypes, and the single most frequent clonotype in two of eight donors was supplied by these HLA-C-restricted clonotypes. Cumulative frequency of public TCR beta family members discriminated carriers of CMV infection plus the relevant HLA type in this cohort and an independent approximately 360-donor cohort.

These reads were obtained on an Illumina HiSeq 1500. TCRdb took the public reads, trimmed them with fastp at Q25, ran MiXCR for clone calling and kept in-frame beta chains. Here each entry gathers all rows of one CDR3 protein and keeps the most common genes and DNA. For this sample there are about 740,000 distinct CDR3 sequences; less than 40% appear just once. The ten top clones hold around 2.8% of the sample. The CDR3 runs 17 residues from the cysteine to the phenylalanine. Left in the record is the CDR3 DNA by itself, 51 bases read in frame from the first base. The germline V gene yields SGHDT for CDR1 and YYEEEE for CDR2. Trimming removed 4 bases from V and 3 bases from J, leaving 20 bases between the germline ends. With respect to this clonotype: The target of this receptor is not known. No qualities accompany the bases; no much larger clone lies one base away.

This chain joins TRBV5-6 to TRBJ2-1; TRBD2 might be the D gene, on 7 matching bases. The sample comprised PBMCs. The clonotype comes from a human donor in good health (CMV status not recorded). Some clones in this sample may be carry-over from other donors' samples. In nucleotides, the sequence is TGTGCCAGCAGCAATGGGGGGCTAGCGGACTACTACAATGAGCAGTTCTTC. Its product reads: CASSNGGLADYYNEQFF.